The T cell receptor (beta chain) described here comes from a study of a mutant IDH1 vaccine in newly diagnosed glioma. Whole-study context: Once 4-6 weeks had passed after radiotherapy alone, vaccination started, or it started with temozolomide cycles.

Time point denoted: week 5, during vaccination. A 20-mer mutant IDH1 peptide at 300 ug was injected subcutaneously with topical imiquimod. Profiling relied on immunoSEQ multiplex PCR, and the TCRdb table lists in-frame clones only, not all of them. The table lists just under 80,000 clones, around 90% of them singletons. Concerning this clone: What it binds is unknown.

Germline CDR1 and CDR2: SGHRS and YFSETQ. V shed 0 bases and J shed 7 bases, with 5 bases lying between them. The CDR3 runs to 12 residues. The sequence derives from a woman in her fifties or sixties with glioma. Sequenced here: PBMCs, sampled from a glioma patient whose treatment included an IDH1 peptide vaccine. The chain links TRBV5-1 to TRBJ2-1; the D is unclear. CDR3 loop: CASSLEGNEQFF. The CDR3 region has the DNA TGCGCCAGCAGCTTGGAAGGAAATGAGCAGTTCTTC.